This T cell receptor beta chain was identified during a study of OX40 agonist ivuxolimab in advanced cancers. Notes on the study in general: With doses of 0.1 to 3.0 mg/kg, CD4+ and CD8+ blood T cells had undergone clonal expansion by week 6.

Notes on this clone: Its antigen remains unidentified.

The J segment lost 7 bases and the V segment lost 6 bases, leaving 12 bases of the junction unmatched. CDR1 and CDR2 (germline): GTSNPN, SVGIG (reference sequence). This CDR3 spans 14 amino acids. Measured with immunoSEQ multiplex PCR; TCRdb has only the in-frame clones, and not every one. The sample consists of about 77,000 clones, over 85% of them appearing once. The sequencing here drew on CD4+ or CD8+ T cells sorted from blood, taken in a trial of the OX40 agonist ivuxolimab. The chain couples TRBV30 to TRBJ2-1; 7 bases agree with TRBD1. The receptor's source is an adult with an advanced solid tumor such as melanoma, head and neck, liver or kidney cancer. The CDR3 DNA reads TGTGCCTGCTCACCCGGGACAGTGGTAAATGAGCAGTTCTTC. It encodes CACSPGTVVNEQFF.